This is a list of T cell receptor beta chains from one sample in a study of blood T cell repertoires in COVID-19. The repertoire was sequenced with immunoSEQ multiplex PCR; TCRdb's copy has only in-frame clones and lacks some. The table records about 160,000 clones, about nine tenths of them present only once. The sample comprised peripheral blood. These receptors all come from a woman in her 70s with acute or convalescent COVID-19. Each CDR3 is given with its conserved first and last residue. A D gene is named only where the DNA matches it firmly. A row's size may be missing; if present it is once, few, many or a size class.

V	size	length	J	D	DNA	CDR3
TRBV7-3	NA	15	TRBJ2-7	NA	TGTGCCAGCAGCCCAACCCCGACGGGTACCTACGAGCAGTACTTC	CASSPTPTGTYEQYF
TRBV9	NA	12	TRBJ2-7	NA	TGTGCCAGCAGCGACGGGACCTACGAGCAGTACTTC	CASSDGTYEQYF
TRBV4-3	NA	17	TRBJ1-4	TRBD1	TGCGCCAGCAGCCAAGGGGCGTGGACAGGGGTGAACGAAAAACTGTTTTTT	CASSQGAWTGVNEKLFF
TRBV9	NA	19	TRBJ2-1	TRBD2	TGTGCCAGCAGCGGAGAGGGACTAGCGAGCTGGCAGTCCAACAATGAGCAGTTCTTC	CASSGEGLASWQSNNEQFF
TRBV19	NA	14	TRBJ1-6	TRBD1	TGTGCCAGTACAGAGACAGGGTTTAATTCACCCCTCCACTTT	CASTETGFNSPLHF
TRBV19	NA	15	TRBJ1-5	TRBD1	TGTGCCAGTAGTATAGGACAGGGGGCGAATCAGCCCCAGCATTTT	CASSIGQGANQPQHF
TRBV27	NA	13	TRBJ1-1	TRBD1	TGTGCCAGCAGCGCCGACAGGGCTAAAAAAGCTTTCTTT	CASSADRAKKAFF
TRBV5-1	NA	15	TRBJ2-5	TRBD2	TGCGCCAGCAGCTTGGCCGGGCTAGCGGAAGAGACCCAGTACTTC	CASSLAGLAEETQYF
TRBV7-2	NA	15	TRBJ2-7	TRBD1	TGTGCCAGCAGCTTATTACAGGGGCTCCCCTACGAGCAGTACTTC	CASSLLQGLPYEQYF
TRBV28	NA	12	TRBJ1-1	NA	TGTGCCAGCAGTTCCTCTAACACTGAAGCTTTCTTT	CASSSSNTEAFF
TRBV27	NA	19	TRBJ2-3	TRBD2	TGTGCCAGCAGTTCCTTCCCCCTTGGGCTAGCGGTCGGCACAGATACGCAGTATTTT	CASSSFPLGLAVGTDTQYF
TRBV9	NA	15	TRBJ2-3	TRBD2	TGTGCCAGCAGCGTAGTAGCGGGAGAAACAGATACGCAGTATTTT	CASSVVAGETDTQYF
TRBV13	once	14	TRBJ2-7	TRBD2	TGTGCCAGCAGCGAGACTAGCGGACCTATGGAGCAGTACTTC	CASSETSGPMEQYF
TRBV28	once	16	TRBJ1-5	NA	TGTGCCAGCAGCCTCCTCCGGAGCGGCCGCAATCAGCCCCAGCATTTT	CASSLLRSGRNQPQHF
TRBV3-1/TRBV3-2	NA	12	TRBJ2-5	NA	TGTGCCAGCAGTAAGGCTAGAGAGACCCAGTACTTC	CASSKARETQYF
TRBV28	few	15	TRBJ1-2	NA	TGTGCCAGCAGTTTATCGGGGCAGGGAGGCTATGGCTACACCTTC	CASSLSGQGGYGYTF
TRBV5-3	NA	14	TRBJ1-5	NA	TGTGCCAGACGGAGGGCGATGGGCAATCAGCCCCAGCATTTT	CARRRAMGNQPQHF
TRBV5-6	NA	16	TRBJ1-1	NA	TGTGCCAGCAGCTCGCAACGTGTGGGGCCTGGGACTGAAGCTTTCTTT	CASSSQRVGPGTEAFF
TRBV11-2	few	19	TRBJ2-1	TRBD2	TGTGCCAGCAGCTTAGTAATGGGGGCGGTAGCGGGAGCGAGGAATGAGCAGTTCTTC	CASSLVMGAVAGARNEQFF
TRBV7-9	NA	16	TRBJ2-2	TRBD1	TGTGCCAGCAGCTTAGGACAGGGGCGGATGGCCGGGGAGCTGTTTTTT	CASSLGQGRMAGELFF
TRBV2	NA	15	TRBJ2-5	TRBD1	TGTGCCAGCAGTGAGCGGTCAGGGGGCCTAGAGACCCAGTACTTC	CASSERSGGLETQYF
TRBV30	NA	18	TRBJ2-3	TRBD2	TGTGCCTGGAGGGAAAGCGGGACCCGACGCGGCCCCAAAGATACGCAGTATTTT	CAWRESGTRRGPKDTQYF
TRBV7-8	NA	17	TRBJ1-5	NA	TGTGCCAGCCGCTCCGGTGGTGGGCAGGGGAGCAATCAGCCCCAGCATTTT	CASRSGGGQGSNQPQHF
TRBV27	NA	15	TRBJ2-1	TRBD2	TGTGCCAGCAGCAGCGGGACTAGCGGATACAATGAGCAGTTCTTC	CASSSGTSGYNEQFF
TRBV5-5	NA	18	TRBJ2-1	TRBD2	TGTGCCAGCAGCTTGTTTTTGGGGGGGAGCGGGAGGAGGGATGAGCAGTTCTTC	CASSLFLGGSGRRDEQFF
TRBV7-2	NA	15	TRBJ1-4	NA	TGTGCCAGCAGCATAGCGACAGGCCTTAATGAAAAACTGTTTTTT	CASSIATGLNEKLFF
TRBV3-1/TRBV3-2	NA	15	TRBJ2-3	NA	TGTGCCAGCAGCCGGAGCGGGTCTAGCACAGATACGCAGTATTTT	CASSRSGSSTDTQYF
TRBV11-3	NA	18	TRBJ2-1	TRBD2	TGTGCCAGCAGCTTAGGGGGCTCAGCGGGAGGTTTCTACAATGAGCAGTTCTTC	CASSLGGSAGGFYNEQFF
TRBV6-1	NA	10	TRBJ1-2	NA	TGTGCCACTACAGGGTACGGCTACACCTTC	CATTGYGYTF
TRBV19	NA	16	TRBJ2-1	TRBD2	TGTGCCAGTAGTATAACCGGGACTAGCGGCTACAATGAGCAGTTCTTC	CASSITGTSGYNEQFF
TRBV10-3	NA	15	TRBJ1-2	TRBD1	TGTGCCATCAGGGAGGGGCCGACAGGGTTTACTGGCTACACCTTC	CAIREGPTGFTGYTF
TRBV4-2	NA	15	TRBJ2-2	NA	TGTGCCAGCAGCCAGAGCTTCCTAAGCCCCGGGGAGCTGTTTTTT	CASSQSFLSPGELFF
TRBV7-2	NA	15	TRBJ1-1	TRBD1	TGTGCCAGCAGCTTAGAAGGACAGGGTATCACTGAAGCTTTCTTT	CASSLEGQGITEAFF
TRBV6-6	NA	18	TRBJ2-7	NA	TGTGCCAGCAGTCGCCGTGCAAACCGGGACATCGGAGGCTACGAGCAGTACTTC	CASSRRANRDIGGYEQYF
TRBV20-1	NA	13	TRBJ1-6	TRBD1	TGCAGTGCTAGTCAGGGGGCCGCTTCACCCCTCCACTTT	CSASQGAASPLHF
TRBV24-1	NA	13	TRBJ1-2	TRBD1	TGTGCCACCAGTGACTTGGACAGGGATGGCTACACCTTC	CATSDLDRDGYTF
TRBV6-4	once	13	TRBJ1-4	TRBD1	TGTGCCAGCAGTGAAAACAGGGGTGAAAAACTGTTTTTT	CASSENRGEKLFF
TRBV6-2/TRBV6-3	NA	14	TRBJ1-1	TRBD1	TGTGCCAGCAGTACTACAGGGGGCAGGACTGAAGCTTTCTTT	CASSTTGGRTEAFF
TRBV4-2	NA	16	TRBJ1-1	TRBD1	TGTGCCAGCAGCCAAGACGACTACAGGGGGAACACTGAAGCTTTCTTT	CASSQDDYRGNTEAFF
TRBV12-3/TRBV12-4	NA	13	TRBJ1-1	TRBD1	TGTGCCAGCAGCTGGACCCAGGGGGCGGAAGCTTTCTTT	CASSWTQGAEAFF
TRBV3-1/TRBV3-2	NA	15	TRBJ2-1	NA	TGTGCCAGCAGTCCAGGTCTTGGCTCCTACAATGAGCAGTTCTTC	CASSPGLGSYNEQFF
TRBV6-2/TRBV6-3	NA	14	TRBJ2-3	NA	TGTGCCAGCAGCCCCGGATTTCAGGGAGATACGCAGTATTTT	CASSPGFQGDTQYF
TRBV2	NA	14	TRBJ2-5	NA	TGTGCCAGCAGTGACGTTGCAGGCAGGGAGACCCAGTACTTC	CASSDVAGRETQYF
TRBV5-6	NA	14	TRBJ1-6	NA	TGTGCCAGCAGCTTGATTTCGCTGAGTTCACCCCTCCACTTT	CASSLISLSSPLHF
TRBV20-1	once	11	TRBJ1-1	NA	TGCAGTGCTCGGTCAAACACTGAAGCTTTCTTT	CSARSNTEAFF
TRBV2	NA	13	TRBJ1-1	NA	TGTGCCAGCAGTGAGTGGGGGCTGACTGAAGCTTTCTTT	CASSEWGLTEAFF
TRBV27	NA	15	TRBJ1-5	NA	TGTGCCAGCAGTCAAGACAGTTATAGCAATCAGCCCCAGCATTTT	CASSQDSYSNQPQHF
TRBV30	few	11	TRBJ1-2	NA	TGTGCCTCTGAAGACAGCTATGGCTACACCTTC	CASEDSYGYTF